What follows are 25 T cell receptor beta chains derived from one specimen sequenced in a study of CD8+ T cells in alopecia areata. Extracted from the samples, RNA was reverse transcribed into cDNA to serve as the sequencing template. Repertoires were generated with immunoSEQ multiplex PCR, while TCRdb's copy carries only in-frame clones and drops some. This sample has some 200,000 clones, with nearly 60% found just once. Treatment given: oral pan-JAK inhibitor, 5-10 mg twice daily. Sequences were derived from CD4+ T cells sorted from blood, sampled at week 24, from a patient treated with tofacitinib. Source of these receptors: a human donor with alopecia areata.

The chain recombines TRBV18 with TRBJ2-5; no firm D call. CDR1 KGHSH and CDR2 LQKENI come from the germline V gene. V was clipped by 2 bases and J by 6 bases, with 4 bases between them. This CDR3 is built from 11 residues. CDR3 sequence (DNA): TGTGCCAGCTCACCAATGAAGACCCAGTACTTC. Its protein product is CASSPMKTQYF. The whole variable domain, filled in from reference TRBV18 and TRBJ2-5, reads NAGVMQNPRHLVRRRGQEARLRCSPMKGHSHVYWYRQLPEEGLKFMVYLQKENIIDESGMPKERFSAEFPKEGPSILRIQQVVRGDSAAYFCASSPMKTQYFGPGTRLLVL.

This clone was detected only once. The gene calls are TRBV30 and TRBJ2-5; no reliable D call. V lost 4 bases, J lost 1 base, and 16 bases lay in between. CDR3 length: 15 amino acids. Germline-derived CDR1 and CDR2 are GTSNPN and SVGIG (reference sequence). CDR3 nucleotides: TGTGCCTGGAAACGGTTCGGCGGAACCCAAGAGACCCAGTACTTC. It translates to CAWKRFGGTQETQYF.

The rearrangement links TRBV6-5 to TRBJ2-6, with D uncertain. V was shortened by 5 bases and J by 3 bases, with 5 bases between the two germline ends. Germline V gives CDR1 MNHEY, CDR2 SVGAGI. The CDR3 consists of 13 residues. In nucleotides, the CDR3 is TGTGCCAGCAGTATGGGTGGGGCCAACGTCCTGACTTTC. It specifies CASSMGGANVLTF.

Only one count was recorded for this clone. The CDR3 DNA sequence: TGTGCCAGCACGGGCCATGAGACCCAGTACTTC. The encoded protein is CASTGHETQYF. This sequence joins TRBV2 and TRBJ2-5, with no clear D. This CDR3 region has 11 residues. V was pared by 7 bases and J by 5 bases, with 8 bases between. CDR1 SNHLY and CDR2 FYNNEI come from the germline V gene.

This chain connects TRBV6-4 to TRBJ2-2, with 7 bases fitting TRBD2. V shed 5 bases and J 2 bases; nucleotides not matched to a gene: 2. Germline V lookup: CDR1 MRHNA, CDR2 SNTAGT. The CDR3 length is 14 residues. The DNA of the CDR3 is TGTGCCAGCAGTAGCGGGACTAACACCGGGGAGCTGTTTTTT. Translating it yields CASSSGTNTGELFF.

The chain is built from TRBV5-4 and TRBJ2-5; TRBD1 might be the D (6 bases). CDR1 is SGHNT, CDR2 YYREEE, per germline (reference sequence). Trimming removed 0 bases from V and 3 bases from J, with 6 bases in between. The CDR3 spans 13 residues. DNA for the CDR3: TGTGCCAGCAGCTTGGACAGGGAAGAGACCCAGTACTTC. This codes for CASSLDREETQYF.

The rearrangement links TRBV4-1 to TRBJ2-7; D is ambiguous. Trimming stripped 0 bases from V and 4 bases from J, with 7 bases between. CDR1 is MGHRA, CDR2 YSYEKL, per germline. This CDR3 has 13 residues. The DNA of the CDR3 is TGCGCCAGCAGCCAAGATGTTGGTTACGAGCAGTACTTC. It yields the protein CASSQDVGYEQYF.

The chain employs TRBV29-1 and TRBJ2-2; D possibly corresponds to TRBD1 (5 bases). CDR1 is SQVTM and CDR2 is ANQGSEA in the germline V gene. The length of the CDR3 is 13 residues. V lost 7 bases and J 5 bases, leaving 14 bases between the germline ends. CDR3 in DNA: TGCAGCGCGACAGTTGGAAGGACCGGGGAGCTGTTTTTT. This codes for CSATVGRTGELFF.

This chain joins TRBV4-2 and TRBJ2-3, with TRBD1 matching over 8 bases. With V trimmed by 0 bases and J by 1 base, 6 bases remained unmatched. The CDR3 consists of 17 residues. Germline values: CDR1 LGHNA, CDR2 YNFKEQ. The CDR3, as DNA: TGTGCCAGCAGCCAAGATAGGGGACAGGAGGGCACAGATACGCAGTATTTT. Translation gives CASSQDRGQEGTDTQYF.

The table lists this clone with a few counts. The chain employs TRBV2 and TRBJ2-3, with TRBD2 matching 10 bases. The V gene end was trimmed by 6 bases and the J gene end by 1 base; junction bases not matched to a gene: 4. CDR1 is SNHLY and CDR2 is FYNNEI in the germline V gene. The CDR3 consists of 15 residues. CDR3 in DNA: TGTGCCAGCAGGCTAGCGGGAGTAGGCACAGATACGCAGTATTTT. As protein: CASRLAGVGTDTQYF.

This clone was recorded a few times. The J gene is TRBJ1-1, the V gene TRBV6-5, with 7 bases identical to TRBD1. After removal of 10 bases from V and 4 bases from J, the junction contained 9 bases not matched to a gene. CDR1 is MNHEY, CDR2 SVGAGI, per germline. The length of the CDR3 is 13 residues. The CDR3 region is CAIRRDRSTEAFF. CDR3 DNA sequence: TGTGCCATACGACGGGACAGAAGCACTGAAGCTTTCTTT.

The chain joins TRBV14 to TRBJ2-1; 12 positions agree with TRBD2. Per germline, CDR1 SGHDN and CDR2 FVKESK. With 4 bases clipped from V and 3 bases from J, the junction kept 1 base outside the gene matches. The CDR3 has 15 amino acids. CDR3 sequence reads: CASSRGLAGYNEQFF. DNA of the CDR3: TGTGCCAGCAGCCGGGGACTAGCGGGCTACAATGAGCAGTTCTTC.

V is TRBV6-5 and J is TRBJ2-7; 7 bases fit TRBD2. This CDR3 is 15 amino acids long. V trimming: 2 bases; J trimming: 0 bases; junction bases outside the gene matches: 4. The germline V gene encodes CDR1 MNHEY and CDR2 SVGAGI. The CDR3 here is CASSYASGHSYEQYF. CDR3 coding DNA: TGTGCCAGCAGTTACGCTAGCGGACACTCCTACGAGCAGTACTTC.

The chain has TRBV30 and TRBJ1-2; 7 bases fit TRBD1. The CDR3 sequence is 11 residues long. Germline CDR1 is GTSNPN and CDR2 is SVGIG (reference sequence). J lost 8 bases, V lost 7 bases, and 7 bases had no gene match. As DNA, the CDR3 is TGTGCCTTTTACGGACAGGAGGGCTACACCTTC. The encoded protein is CAFYGQEGYTF.

This sequence joins TRBV5-6 and TRBJ2-4; D is possibly TRBD1 (5 bases). The germline gives CDR1 SGHDT, CDR2 YYEEEE. The V and J ends lost 0 bases and 11 bases respectively, with 18 bases between them. This CDR3 has 15 residues. CDR3 sequence reads: CASSLGQYEERVQYF. DNA of the CDR3: TGTGCCAGCAGCTTGGGACAGTACGAAGAAAGGGTTCAGTACTTC.

V gene TRBV5-6 combines with J gene TRBJ1-2, with a possible D match to TRBD1 (5 bases). Germline V gene lookup returns CDR1 SGHDT and CDR2 YYEEEE. Trimming pared 1 base from V and 12 bases from J, leaving 16 bases between. This CDR3 is built from 13 residues. The CDR3 DNA reads as TGTGCCAGCAGCTTGAGGCAGGGCGAATCAAACACCTTC. This translates into CASSLRQGESNTF.

The chain's CDR3 is CASSLELQSSYNEQFF. The CDR3 DNA is TGTGCCAGCAGCTTGGAGCTCCAAAGTTCCTACAATGAGCAGTTCTTC. The chain has TRBV5-4 and TRBJ2-1; D is undetermined. Per germline, CDR1 SGHNT and CDR2 YYREEE (reference sequence). With 0 bases removed from V and 1 base from J, the gap between germline ends came to 11 bases. The CDR3 loop spans 16 amino acids.

The chain links TRBV9 to TRBJ2-7; D is unclear. The ends were cut back, 2 bases at V and 4 bases at J, with 16 bases in the middle. This CDR3 region has 15 residues. CDR1 is SGDLS and CDR2 is YYNGEE in the germline V gene. The CDR3 DNA reads TGTGCCAGCAGCGTCCAGTCGACTCCCGGATACGAGCAGTACTTC. Translating it yields CASSVQSTPGYEQYF.

V gene TRBV30 combines with J gene TRBJ2-2, with TRBD1 matching 8 bases. The CDR3 totals 15 residues. Germline loops: CDR1 GTSNPN, CDR2 SVGIG (reference sequence). V shed 4 bases, J shed 2 bases, and the junction held 6 bases outside the gene matches. For the CDR3, the DNA is TGTGCCTGGACCCGGACAGGGATTAACACCGGGGAGCTGTTTTTT. Residues: CAWTRTGINTGELFF.

The chain employs TRBV7-3 and TRBJ2-3; D is possibly TRBD1 or TRBD2 (5 bases each). V lost 5 bases and J 3 bases, leaving 9 bases between the germline ends. CDR1 and CDR2 (germline): SGHTA, FQGTGA. The CDR3 is 13 residues long. The CDR3 protein is CASSLGPTDTQYF. CDR3 coding DNA: TGTGCCAGCAGCCTGGGACCAACAGATACGCAGTATTTT.

The gene calls are TRBV4-3 and TRBJ2-2, with D unresolved. Germline CDR1 LGHNA, CDR2 YSLEER. Deletions cut 3 bases from V and 6 bases from J, with 8 bases between. This CDR3 contains 13 residues. The CDR3 loop is CASSQSRAGELFF. CDR3 bases: TGCGCCAGCAGCCAGTCTCGAGCCGGGGAGCTGTTTTTT.

This clone occurred once. The V call is TRBV15, the J call TRBJ1-5, with 10 positions matching TRBD1. Germline-derived CDR1 and CDR2 are LNHNV and YYDKDF (reference sequence). The length of the CDR3 is 16 residues. J lost 7 bases, V lost 2 bases, and 8 bases had no gene match. The CDR3 DNA sequence: TGTGCCACCAGCAGACCCGACAGGGGGCCGCGACAGCCCCAGCATTTT. Residues: CATSRPDRGPRQPQHF.

This clone was counted once. The chain carries TRBV29-1 and TRBJ1-2, with D unclear. Germline lookup yields CDR1 SQVTM and CDR2 ANQGSEA. The CDR3 covers 16 residues. Trimming removed 1 base at V and 5 bases at J, with 20 bases between. CDR3: CSVEVGSPTTLYGYTF. As DNA, the CDR3 is TGCAGCGTTGAAGTGGGCAGTCCGACAACCCTTTATGGCTACACCTTC.

V is TRBV5-1 and J is TRBJ1-1; D possibly corresponds to TRBD1 (5 bases). The CDR3 runs 13 residues. The germline gives CDR1 SGHRS, CDR2 YFSETQ. V dropped 2 bases and J dropped 3 bases, with 8 bases sitting between them. The CDR3 region has the DNA TGCGCCAGCAGCTTTCAGGGAGACACTGAAGCTTTCTTT. Amino acid sequence: CASSFQGDTEAFF.

The rearrangement joins TRBV5-1 to TRBJ2-5; D possibly matches TRBD1 or TRBD2 (5 bases each). Trimming pared 0 bases from V and 4 bases from J, leaving 16 bases between. Germline CDR1 and CDR2: SGHRS and YFSETQ. This CDR3 comprises 16 residues. Here the CDR3 reads CASSLGRDVGRETQYF. The CDR3 DNA is TGCGCCAGCAGCTTGGGCCGGGACGTCGGAAGAGAGACCCAGTACTTC. Based on the CDR3 plus reference TRBV5-1 and TRBJ2-5, the full variable domain is KAGVTQTPRYLIKTRGQQVTLSCSPISGHRSVSWYQQTPGQGLQFLFEYFSETQRNKGNFPGRFSGRQFSNSRSEMNVSTLELGDSALYLCASSLGRDVGRETQYFGPGTRLLVL.